The 10 T cell receptor beta chains presented below share a single source sample, sequenced in a study of T cells in Graves' hyperthyroidism and ophthalmopathy. Using RNA transcripts as the source, TCR beta CDR3 regions were amplified. HTBI primers were used for first-round RT-PCR of the TCR CDR3. Using its own MiXCR run on the multiplex PCR reads, TCRdb lists one record per CDR3 protein. Here the sample spans hundreds of thousands of distinct CDR3 sequences, roughly an eighth being singletons. The sample consisted of blood. The receptors here all came from a man aged 50 or older with Graves' ophthalmopathy.

This clonotype was detected many times. This chain connects TRBV5-1 to TRBJ2-2; possibly TRBD1 for D (5 bases). The germline CDR1 and CDR2 sequences are SGHRS and YFSETQ. CDR3 length: 13 amino acids. V was shortened by 1 base and J by 6 bases, with 7 bases between the two germline ends. The CDR3 coding sequence is TGCGCCAGCAGCTTGATAGGGGCCGGGGAGCTGTTTTTT. As protein: CASSLIGAGELFF.

In this sample, this clonotype turned up many times. The V call is TRBV7-2, the J call TRBJ2-3; 9 positions match TRBD2. Germline trimming cut 4 bases from V and 8 bases from J; bases unmatched to any gene: 13. There are 16 residues in the CDR3. Germline-derived CDR1 and CDR2 are SGHTA and FQGNSA. The CDR3 DNA reads TGTGCCAGCAGCTCCGTGGCGGGAGGGCCGGGGGGTACGCAGTATTTT. Translated: CASSSVAGGPGGTQYF.

The table lists this clonotype with many counts. V and J are TRBV3-1 and TRBJ1-5; D is perhaps TRBD1 (5 bases). V dropped 3 bases and J dropped 9 bases, with 9 bases sitting between them. The germline V gene has CDR1 LGHDT and CDR2 YNNKEL (reference sequence). The CDR3 spans 12 residues. The CDR3 region has the DNA TGTGCCAGCAGCCAGGCCGGGGGGCCCCAGCATTTT. It encodes CASSQAGGPQHF.

This clonotype was seen many times. The chain has TRBV12-3 or TRBV12-4 and TRBJ1-1, with D perhaps TRBD1 (5 bases). The CDR3 contains 15 residues. Trimming shortened V by 7 bases and J by 0 bases, and 15 bases separated the two germline ends. CDR3 in amino acids: CASIGTGTVNTEAFF. The CDR3 DNA reads as TGTGCCAGCATCGGAACCGGGACGGTGAACACTGAAGCTTTCTTT.

The table lists this clonotype with a few counts. V is TRBV27 and J is TRBJ2-3; no reliable D call. Germline V CDR1 and CDR2: MNHEY, SMNVEV (reference sequence). The V end was cut by 5 bases, the J end by 1 base, with 16 bases between. The CDR3 consists of 16 residues. The CDR3 sequence: CASSRRLTTGTDTQYF. In DNA, the CDR3 is TGTGCCAGCAGTCGAAGACTCACGACTGGCACAGATACGCAGTATTTT.

This clonotype came up many times. This sequence joins TRBV28 and TRBJ1-2, with a tentative D call TRBD1 (6 bases). CDR3 length equals 14 residues. V lost 4 bases and J lost 4, with 13 bases in between. The germline V gene has CDR1 MDHEN and CDR2 SYDVKM. Here the CDR3 reads CASSSQTGFYGYTF. In nucleotides, the CDR3 is TGTGCCAGCAGTTCCCAGACAGGATTCTATGGCTACACCTTC.

This chain joins TRBV28 and TRBJ1-4, with 7 bases aligning to TRBD1. Germline CDR1 reads MDHEN; CDR2 reads SYDVKM. The CDR3 is made up of 13 amino acids. V was clipped by 2 bases and J by 8 bases; unmatched bases: 2. The CDR3: CASSLGQVEKLFF. For the CDR3, the DNA is TGTGCCAGCAGTTTAGGACAGGTCGAAAAACTGTTTTTT.

This clonotype showed up many times. The chain couples TRBV20-1 to TRBJ2-1, with 9 bases aligning to TRBD2. The CDR3 is 16 amino acids. Unmatched junction bases numbered 16, after V lost 5 bases and J lost 8 bases. Germline-derived CDR1 and CDR2 are DFQATT and SNEGSKA (reference sequence). CDR3 DNA: TGCAGTGCTCTTCCTCTTAAAGCGGGAGGAATCTATGAGCAGTTCTTC. This translates into CSALPLKAGGIYEQFF.

This clonotype was observed many times. The chain combines TRBV30 with TRBJ1-5; a possible D gene is TRBD1 (5 bases). The V gene's germline CDR1 is GTSNPN and CDR2 SVGIG (reference sequence). The CDR3 has 13 amino acids. V was pared by 4 bases and J by 4 bases, with 11 bases between. The CDR3 spells CAWNRRANQPQHF. The CDR3 bases are TGTGCCTGGAACCGCAGGGCTAATCAGCCCCAGCATTTT.

V usage is TRBV4-1 and J usage is TRBJ2-7; tentative D call: TRBD2 (5 bases). Trimming took 6 bases from V and 6 from J, leaving 15 bases between them. The CDR3 is 13 amino acids. Germline V lookup: CDR1 MGHRA, CDR2 YSYEKL. The CDR3 DNA follows: TGCGCCAGCAGTATGGACTTAACCTCCGAGCAGTACTTC. It codes for CASSMDLTSEQYF.